This T cell receptor (beta chain) comes out of a study of neurological immune-mediated disorders. Via MiXCR, TCRdb re-called the 5' RACE reads, giving one row per CDR3 protein. Seen here are about 49,000 distinct CDR3 sequences, 9% to 10% observed once, and the top ten hold about 1.6%. The CDR3 consists of 12 residues. V gave up 1 base and J gave up 14 bases, with 9 bases separating them. CDR1 is SGHVS, CDR2 FQNEAQ, per germline. This clonotype was observed many times. Its antigen is not identified. Broader study findings: None of the CDR3 amino acid sequences of expanded clones were shared across subjects, and this suggested private repertoires in all groups. The greatest degree of TCR clonal expansion was observed in HTLV-1-associated myelopathy, with the lowest in multiple sclerosis, below that of healthy controls.

Time point of the sample: longitudinal time-point 1 (baseline). Volunteers at a blood bank in Maryland, USA, were the healthy controls. The unsorted libraries originated from 2 million PBMCs that had been stored at -80 C. The rearrangement joins TRBV7-8 to TRBJ1-6; D ambiguous. Sequencing used PBMCs. This clonotype was sampled from a woman aged 40 to 49 in good health. The CDR3 region has the DNA TGTGCCAGCAGCTTAGGGCATTCGGCCCTCCACTTT. Protein: CASSLGHSALHF.